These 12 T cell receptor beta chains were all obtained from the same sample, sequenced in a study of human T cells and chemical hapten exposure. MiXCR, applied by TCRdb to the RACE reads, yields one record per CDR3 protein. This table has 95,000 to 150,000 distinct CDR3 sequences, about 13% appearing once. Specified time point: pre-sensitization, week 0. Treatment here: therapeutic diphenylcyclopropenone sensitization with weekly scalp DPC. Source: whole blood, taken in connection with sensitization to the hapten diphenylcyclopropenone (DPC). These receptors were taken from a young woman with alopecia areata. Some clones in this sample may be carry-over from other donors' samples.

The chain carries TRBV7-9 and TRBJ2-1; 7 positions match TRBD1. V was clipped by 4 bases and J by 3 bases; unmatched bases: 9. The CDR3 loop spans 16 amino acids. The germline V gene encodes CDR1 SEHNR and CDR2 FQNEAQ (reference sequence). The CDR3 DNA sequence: TGTGCCAGCAGCTCGTTCACAGGGGCCAGCTACAATGAGCAGTTCTTC. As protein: CASSSFTGASYNEQFF.

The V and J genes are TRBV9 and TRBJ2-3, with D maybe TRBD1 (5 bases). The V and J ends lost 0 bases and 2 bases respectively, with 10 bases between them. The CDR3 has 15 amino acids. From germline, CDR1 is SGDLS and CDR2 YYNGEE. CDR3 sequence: CASSVGGRYTDTQYF. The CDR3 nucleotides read TGTGCCAGCAGCGTAGGGGGCAGATACACAGATACGCAGTATTTT.

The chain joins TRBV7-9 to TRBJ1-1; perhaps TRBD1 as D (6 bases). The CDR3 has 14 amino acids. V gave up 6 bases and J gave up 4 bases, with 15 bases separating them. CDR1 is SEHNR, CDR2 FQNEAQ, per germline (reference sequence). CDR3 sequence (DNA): TGTGCCAGCAGGGAGGTCAAAGGGGGCACTGAAGCTTTCTTT. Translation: CASREVKGGTEAFF.

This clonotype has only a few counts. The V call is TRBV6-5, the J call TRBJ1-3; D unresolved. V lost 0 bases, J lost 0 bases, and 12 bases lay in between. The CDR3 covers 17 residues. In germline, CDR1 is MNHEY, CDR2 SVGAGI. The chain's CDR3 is CASSYSPVQSSGNTIYF. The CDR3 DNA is TGTGCCAGCAGTTACTCCCCAGTTCAGAGCTCTGGAAACACCATATATTTT.

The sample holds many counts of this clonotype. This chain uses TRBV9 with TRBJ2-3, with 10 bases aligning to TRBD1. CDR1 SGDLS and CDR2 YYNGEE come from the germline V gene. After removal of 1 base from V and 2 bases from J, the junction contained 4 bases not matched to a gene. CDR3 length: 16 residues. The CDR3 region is CASSVQTGGLTDTQYF. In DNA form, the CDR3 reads TGTGCCAGCAGCGTACAGACAGGGGGCCTCACAGATACGCAGTATTTT.

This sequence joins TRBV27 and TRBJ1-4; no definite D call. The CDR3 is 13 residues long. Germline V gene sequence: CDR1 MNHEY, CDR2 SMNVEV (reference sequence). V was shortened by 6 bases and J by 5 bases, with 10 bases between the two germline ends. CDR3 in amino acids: CASSRSGNEKLFF. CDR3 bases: TGTGCCAGCAGCCGATCGGGGAATGAAAAACTGTTTTTT.

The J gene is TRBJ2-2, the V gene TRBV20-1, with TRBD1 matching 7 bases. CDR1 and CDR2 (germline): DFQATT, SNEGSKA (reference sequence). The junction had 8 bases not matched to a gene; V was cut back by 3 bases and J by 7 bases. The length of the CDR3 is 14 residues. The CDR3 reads CSARGQFYDGELFF. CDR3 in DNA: TGCAGTGCTAGGGGACAGTTTTATGACGGGGAGCTGTTTTTT.

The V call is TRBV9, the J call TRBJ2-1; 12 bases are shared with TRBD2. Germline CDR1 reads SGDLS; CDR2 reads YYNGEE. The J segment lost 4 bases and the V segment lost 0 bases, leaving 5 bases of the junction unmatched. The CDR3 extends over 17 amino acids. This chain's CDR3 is CASSVATLAGGYNEQFF. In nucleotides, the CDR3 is TGTGCCAGCAGCGTAGCTACCCTAGCGGGGGGGTACAATGAGCAGTTCTTC.

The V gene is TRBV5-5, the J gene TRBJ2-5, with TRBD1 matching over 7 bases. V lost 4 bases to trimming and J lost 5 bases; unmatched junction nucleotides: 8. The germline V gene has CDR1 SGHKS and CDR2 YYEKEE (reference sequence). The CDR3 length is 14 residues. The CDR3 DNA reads TGTGCCAGCAGCCGACTACAGGGGCTGGAGACCCAGTACTTC. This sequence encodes CASSRLQGLETQYF.

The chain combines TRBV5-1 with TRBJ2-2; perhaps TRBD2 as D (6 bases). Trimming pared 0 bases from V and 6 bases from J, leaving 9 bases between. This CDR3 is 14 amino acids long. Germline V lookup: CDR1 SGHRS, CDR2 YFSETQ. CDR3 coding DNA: TGCGCCAGCAGCTTGGTTGCGGGGTCCGGGGAGCTGTTTTTT. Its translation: CASSLVAGSGELFF.

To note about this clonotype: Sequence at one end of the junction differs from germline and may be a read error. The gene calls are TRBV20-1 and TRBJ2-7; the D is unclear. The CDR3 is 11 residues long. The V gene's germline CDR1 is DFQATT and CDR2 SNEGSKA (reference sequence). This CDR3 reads CSARGSYDQYF. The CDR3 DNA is TGCAGTGCTAGGGGTAGCTACGATCAGTACTTC.

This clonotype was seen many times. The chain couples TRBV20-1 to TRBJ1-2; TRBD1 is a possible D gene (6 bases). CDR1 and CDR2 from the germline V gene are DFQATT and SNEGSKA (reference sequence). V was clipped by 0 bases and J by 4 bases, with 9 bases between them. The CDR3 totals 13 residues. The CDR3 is CSARDQGSYGYTF. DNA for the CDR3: TGCAGTGCTAGAGATCAGGGGTCCTATGGCTACACCTTC.